This passage covers 2 T cell receptor beta chains from one sample sequenced in a study of blood T cell repertoires in COVID-19. TCRdb's table, derived via immunoSEQ multiplex PCR, lists solely in-frame clones and lacks some. The sample consists of around 95,000 clones, around four fifths of them appearing once. The sequenced sample was peripheral blood. Source of these receptors: a man in his fifties with active or convalescent COVID-19.

This clone came up once. The J gene is TRBJ1-1, the V gene TRBV29-1; D uncertain. CDR3 size: 11 residues. The germline V gene has CDR1 SQVTM and CDR2 ANQGSEA. Deletions cut 4 bases from V and 4 bases from J, with 7 bases between. This CDR3 is CSVAHSTEAFF. CDR3 sequence (DNA): TGCAGCGTTGCACACAGCACTGAAGCTTTCTTT.

V gene TRBV24-1 combines with J gene TRBJ2-1; 10 bases fit TRBD2. There are 13 residues in the CDR3. V lost 3 bases to trimming and J lost 12 bases; unmatched junction nucleotides: 4. Germline lookup yields CDR1 KGHDR and CDR2 SFDVKD. The DNA of the CDR3 is TGTGCCACCAGTGATGAACTAGCGGGACGGCAGTTCTTC. This gives the protein CATSDELAGRQFF.